Listed below are T cell receptor beta chains from one sample, sequenced in a study of OX40 agonist ivuxolimab in advanced cancers. Data came from immunoSEQ multiplex PCR; TCRdb stores just in-frame clones and leaves some out. The sample records roughly 70,000 clones, less than 90% being singletons. Specimen: CD4+ or CD8+ T cells sorted from blood, collected in a trial of the OX40 agonist ivuxolimab. These receptors all stem from an adult with an advanced solid tumor such as melanoma, head and neck, liver or kidney cancer. Both conserved end residues are part of each CDR3. Fields, in order: J gene, V gene, CDR3 protein.

TRBJ1-1	TRBV6-6	CASSYFGDTEAFF
TRBJ1-1	TRBV10-3	CAISGLTGMNTEAFF
TRBJ1-1	TRBV7-3	CASSLRGAPTEAFF
TRBJ1-1	TRBV6-1	CASSDRRAFF
TRBJ1-3	TRBV14	CASSQGRLGTGRLEYSGNTIYF
TRBJ2-1	TRBV18	CASSPFSGSTDNEQFF
TRBJ2-7	TRBV21-1	CASSKDGQGFYEQYF
TRBJ2-2	TRBV5-1	CASSAGQGAYTGELFF
TRBJ2-3	TRBV4-2	CASSSLAGPSTDTQYF
TRBJ2-5	TRBV21-1	CASSKGGRLEKTQYF
TRBJ1-5	TRBV7-6	CASSRQVGYSNQPQHF
TRBJ2-2	TRBV5-4	CASSLGGGNGELFF
TRBJ1-1	TRBV5-1	CASRSDVRRDTEAFF
TRBJ2-1	TRBV6-4	CASRRLAGAFEQFF
TRBJ1-3	TRBV6-5	CASSLTGGSGNTIYF
TRBJ1-2	TRBV7-2	CASSPAGTLFNYGYTF
TRBJ2-5	TRBV7-7	CASSPLPGGTQYF
TRBJ1-5	TRBV28	CASGRSYSNQPQHF
TRBJ2-3	TRBV29-1	CSVDRGWQAVRDTQYF
TRBJ1-5	TRBV6-1	CASSGSWREKPQHF
TRBJ1-1	TRBV18	CASSPSHTEAFF
TRBJ2-7	TRBV6-5	CASRPTGDSYEQYF
TRBJ1-5	TRBV19	CASSFRGDQPQHF
TRBJ2-2	TRBV6-5	CASSYWRGASTGELFF
TRBJ2-1	TRBV2	CASRDTTGSGWGYNEQFF
TRBJ1-1	TRBV7-9	CASSFQPGQGAEAFF
TRBJ1-1	TRBV27	CASSLMTAKNTEAFF
TRBJ2-7	TRBV6-5	CASGDNSGAYEQYF
TRBJ2-6	TRBV19	CASKLHSGANVLTF
TRBJ1-1	TRBV6-5	CASSRQGARTEAFF
TRBJ2-2	TRBV5-5	CASSSGSYSTGELFF
TRBJ2-5	TRBV15	CATSRVAGAQETQYF
TRBJ2-3	TRBV7-2	CASSRRGPREVHTQYF
TRBJ1-3	TRBV6-5	CASSYDGALGGNTIYF
TRBJ2-6	TRBV7-2	CASSQQGPGANVLTF
TRBJ2-3	TRBV6-6	CASSTSAGGRTDTQYF
TRBJ1-2	TRBV29-1	CSVEVDTYGYTF
TRBJ2-4	TRBV5-1	CASSPRGAPRSGTGGSGNIQYF
TRBJ2-7	TRBV9	CASSPRGGGQYEQYF
TRBJ2-2	TRBV7-8	CASSLLAGGRAGELFF
TRBJ2-3	TRBV2	CASGGTGGTDTQYF
TRBJ1-1	TRBV18	CASSPRLMKEMNTEAFF
TRBJ1-5	TRBV7-2	CASSSGTTRGGPQHF
TRBJ2-3	TRBV9	CASSVVLAGVDTQYF
TRBJ2-2	TRBV28	CASSLPSFRRRNTGELFF
TRBJ2-5	TRBV28	CASLRSIQETQYF
TRBJ2-7	TRBV28	CASNRPGAGYEQYF